What follows are 10 T cell receptor beta chains derived from one specimen sequenced in a study of blood T cells in healthy people across ages. Combining a sample-barcoded 5' primer with a J-beta primer mix, a second PCR ran for roughly 6 to 12 cycles. Via MiXCR, TCRdb re-called the 5' RACE reads, giving one row per CDR3 protein. Counted here are some 1.5 million distinct CDR3 sequences, roughly two fifths occurring once; the ten biggest clones make up under 5%. The sequenced sample was blood. These receptors originate from a woman younger than 30 in good health.

CDR3 amino acids: CASSQVKGTSSYEQYF. CDR3 DNA: TGTGCCAGCAGCCAAGTAAAGGGGACTAGCTCCTACGAGCAGTACTTC. The J gene is TRBJ2-7, the V gene TRBV14; 8 bases line up with TRBD2. The CDR3 runs 16 residues. Germline CDR1 is SGHDN and CDR2 is FVKESK. J lost 0 bases, V lost 1 base, and 5 bases had no gene match.

This chain connects TRBV7-9 to TRBJ1-1, with D possibly TRBD1 on 5 matching bases. Germline CDR1 SEHNR, CDR2 FQNEAQ (reference sequence). V was shortened by 2 bases and J by 0 bases, with 13 bases between the two germline ends. There are 16 residues in the CDR3. The CDR3 nucleotides read TGTGCCAGCAGCTTACTTGCAGGGATCATGAACACTGAAGCTTTCTTT. It encodes CASSLLAGIMNTEAFF.

This chain links TRBV10-2 with TRBJ2-7; D is unresolved. The CDR3 is 14 amino acids. Germline CDR1 and CDR2: WSHSY and SAAADI. V lost 1 base and J 2 bases, leaving 9 bases between the germline ends. CDR3 protein: CASSEWTKPYEQYF. The DNA of the CDR3 is TGCGCCAGCAGTGAGTGGACCAAACCCTACGAGCAGTACTTC.

DNA of the CDR3: TGTGCCAGCAGCCAAGATAGGGCTAGCGGGAGTTTAGAGACCCAGTACTTC. Encoded protein: CASSQDRASGSLETQYF. This chain uses TRBV3-1 with TRBJ2-7, with TRBD2 identical over 10 bases. Matching the DNA end better, TRBJ2-5 makes the J call doubtful. This CDR3 is built from 17 residues. Germline CDR1 and CDR2: LGHDT and YNNKEL (reference sequence).

The genes are TRBV6-2 or TRBV6-3 and TRBJ2-5; possibly TRBD1 for D (5 bases). This CDR3 is built from 13 residues. Germline CDR1 is MNHEY and CDR2 is SVGEGT. The V gene lost 8 bases and the J gene lost 2 bases, with 12 bases spanning the gap. The CDR3 loop is CASLGRTQETQYF. CDR3 nucleotides: TGTGCCAGCCTGGGGCGGACGCAAGAGACCCAGTACTTC.

The CDR3, as DNA: TGCAGTGCTAGAGATCCGGGTTCCAGTTCACCCCTCCACTTT. Translating it yields CSARDPGSSSPLHF. The chain employs TRBV20-1 and TRBJ1-6; D not certain. The germline gives CDR1 DFQATT, CDR2 SNEGSKA (reference sequence). The CDR3 has 14 amino acids. V was trimmed by 0 bases and J by 9 bases, leaving 12 bases between them.

V is TRBV27 and J is TRBJ1-5, with D possibly matching TRBD1 (5 bases). Germline-derived CDR1 and CDR2 are MNHEY and SMNVEV (reference sequence). V lost 3 bases to trimming and J lost 0 bases, with 12 bases between them. CDR3 length: 16 residues. This chain's CDR3 is CASSLSSGYSNQPQHF. The CDR3 bases are TGTGCCAGCAGTTTGTCATCAGGGTATAGCAATCAGCCCCAGCATTTT.

This clonotype occurred a few times. The chain is built from TRBV12-3 or TRBV12-4 and TRBJ1-4; no definite D call. The CDR3 has 12 residues. V was clipped by 5 bases and J by 8 bases, with 9 bases between them. The CDR3 DNA reads as TGTGCCAGCAGTCCAAGACACGAAAAACTGTTTTTT. This codes for CASSPRHEKLFF.

This clonotype showed up just a few times. CDR3 coding DNA: TGTGCCACCTCAGAGGACTCCCTTCGTTCAGATACGCAGTATTTT. This translates into CATSEDSLRSDTQYF. The rearrangement joins TRBV6-2 or TRBV6-3 to TRBJ2-3, with a tentative D call TRBD2 (5 bases). Germline CDR1 is MNHEY and CDR2 is SVGEGT. The V gene lost 10 bases and the J gene lost 4 bases, with 21 bases spanning the gap. This CDR3 is 15 amino acids long.

The chain employs TRBV28 and TRBJ2-2; perhaps TRBD2 as D (6 bases). From germline, CDR1 is MDHEN and CDR2 SYDVKM. The V end lost 5 bases, the J end lost 8 bases, and 12 bases lay between the germline ends. The CDR3 runs to 13 residues. DNA of the CDR3: TGTGCCAGCAGTCCGATAGCGGCTGGGGAGCTGTTTTTT. Translation: CASSPIAAGELFF.